The present T cell receptor (beta chain) was sequenced within a study of cytomegalovirus exposure and HLA in healthy donors. Study-wide points: An analysis was carried out later, and it reportedly showed fewer N-insertions in an Asian-associated ancestry cluster than the 666-donor mean. Presence/absence analyses assumed roughly uniform sequencing depth across donors, which may not hold.

To note about this clone: Antigen specificity is unknown.

PCR used 60 Vbeta primers and 13 Jbeta primers. Original processing notes: Approximately 9.9 million of 75 million to 85 million unique TCR beta chains were shared, per a later count. The protocol was immunoSEQ multiplex PCR, while the TCRdb copy is restricted to in-frame clones and leaves out a portion. The D gene and trimming were derived from the DNA, and the V and J assignments and clone size from that table. The sample's table shows about 83,000 clones. This TCR came from a man between 18 and 35 years old in good health and CMV-seropositive. Sequences were obtained from PBMCs.

The chain's CDR3 is CASSITGYSNQPQHF. The DNA for the CDR3 is TGTGCCAGTAGTATAACAGGGTATAGCAATCAGCCCCAGCATTTT. The V and J genes are TRBV19 and TRBJ1-5, with D possibly matching TRBD1 (6 bases). Per the germline V gene, CDR1 is LNHDA and CDR2 is SQIVND (reference sequence). V lost 2 bases, J lost 0 bases, and 8 bases lay in between. The CDR3 is 15 amino acids.